The present TCR beta chain was sequenced within a study of blood T cell repertoires in COVID-19. Study details: PBMCs, B-cell-depleted T cells, or T cells were the source of the cDNA or gDNA that made up the material.

The authors' processing: How many nucleated cells were present was estimated from reference gene primer amplification. Profiling relied on immunoSEQ multiplex PCR, and the TCRdb table lists in-frame clones only, not all of them. V and J calls and clone size are copied from that table; D and trimming were computed from the DNA. This table has some 220,000 clones, less than 85% appearing once. Germline trimming cut 0 bases from V and 5 bases from J; bases unmatched to any gene: 9. CDR1 is LGHNA and CDR2 is YSLEER in the germline V gene. The CDR3 spans 16 residues. The chain couples TRBV4-3 to TRBJ2-7; 8 positions agree with TRBD2. The clonotype originates from a woman in her sixties or seventies with acute or convalescent COVID-19. Sequences were obtained from peripheral blood. CDR3 in amino acids: CASSQDTRSGGNEQYF. The CDR3 nucleotides read TGCGCCAGCAGCCAAGATACTAGAAGCGGGGGCAACGAGCAGTACTTC.